This TCR beta chain was retrieved from a study of blood T cell repertoires in COVID-19. Across the whole study: Material from acute and convalescent COVID-19 was sourced from the United States, Italy and Spain. Sources were T cells, B-cell-depleted T cells, or PBMCs; the material itself was cDNA or gDNA.

V was cut by 3 bases and J by 2 bases, with 5 bases left in between. The germline gives CDR1 SEHNR, CDR2 FQNEAQ (reference sequence). The CDR3 runs to 12 residues. Methods used by the authors: Estimation of nucleated cell counts relied on the amplification of reference gene primers. The repertoire was sequenced with immunoSEQ multiplex PCR; TCRdb's copy has only in-frame clones and lacks some. V and J calls and clone size are as listed in that table; D and trimming were resolved from the DNA. The data show about 220,000 clones, roughly 88% seen once. This clone was picked up one time. The sequence derives from a man aged 40-49 years who had recovered from COVID-19. Specimen: peripheral blood. The V call is TRBV7-9, the J call TRBJ2-7; the D is unclear. The CDR3 here is CASSFSTYEQYF. CDR3 coding DNA: TGTGCCAGCAGCTTTTCAACCTACGAGCAGTACTTC.